Below are 2 T cell receptor beta chains sequenced from a single sample in a study of blood T cell repertoires in COVID-19. Measured with immunoSEQ multiplex PCR; TCRdb has only the in-frame clones, and not every one. Of 200,000 to 250,000 clones in the sample, 75% to 85% were seen once. The sequenced sample consisted of peripheral blood. The receptor set was obtained from a woman aged 70 to 79 with COVID-19, enrolled during active disease.

V and J are TRBV24-1 and TRBJ1-2; possible D gene TRBD1, 5 bases. This CDR3 has 14 residues. Germline CDR1 KGHDR, CDR2 SFDVKD. The V and J ends lost 3 bases and 4 bases respectively, with 11 bases between them. The CDR3 protein is CATSDRQSPYGYTF. In nucleotides, the CDR3 is TGTGCCACCAGTGATCGACAGAGCCCCTATGGCTACACCTTC.

The count of this clone is one. DNA of the CDR3: TGTGCCAGCAGCTCCCCCGGGACGGGAGGAGCCGTTTTAGCCAAAAACATTCAGTACTTC. Translated: CASSSPGTGGAVLAKNIQYF. The chain uses TRBV21-1 and TRBJ2-4; TRBD2 is the table's D call, not checked against the DNA. TRBV21-1 is assigned pseudogene status. The CDR3 is made up of 20 amino acids.